What follows is one T cell receptor beta chain and its context. The antigen remains unidentified. This sample was taken from a study of glioma-infiltrating T cells after dendritic cell vaccination. The overall study: Treatment, given 2003 to 2012, was autologous tumor lysate-pulsed dendritic cell vaccination. Patients received three intradermal dendritic cell vaccine injections at biweekly intervals.

V was pared by 6 bases and J by 4 bases, with 14 bases of the junction left unmatched. Germline CDR1 LGHNT, CDR2 FRNRAP. The CDR3 runs to 17 residues. Generated by immunoSEQ multiplex PCR, the TCRdb table keeps only in-frame clones and is missing some. The sample records more than 100,000 clones, approximately 80% being singletons. Study-wide points: Survival was not directly related to TCR clonality in these patients. Longer survival after dendritic cell vaccination followed higher pretreatment TIL content.

The sample consisted of blood, taken before dendritic cell vaccination. The clonotype comes from a human donor with glioblastoma. The chain employs TRBV12-5 and TRBJ2-2, with 7 bases lining up with TRBD1. CDR3 sequence: CASGRGTAWSGTGELFF. The DNA for the CDR3 is TGTGCTAGTGGACGTGGGACAGCCTGGAGTGGCACCGGGGAGCTGTTTTTT.